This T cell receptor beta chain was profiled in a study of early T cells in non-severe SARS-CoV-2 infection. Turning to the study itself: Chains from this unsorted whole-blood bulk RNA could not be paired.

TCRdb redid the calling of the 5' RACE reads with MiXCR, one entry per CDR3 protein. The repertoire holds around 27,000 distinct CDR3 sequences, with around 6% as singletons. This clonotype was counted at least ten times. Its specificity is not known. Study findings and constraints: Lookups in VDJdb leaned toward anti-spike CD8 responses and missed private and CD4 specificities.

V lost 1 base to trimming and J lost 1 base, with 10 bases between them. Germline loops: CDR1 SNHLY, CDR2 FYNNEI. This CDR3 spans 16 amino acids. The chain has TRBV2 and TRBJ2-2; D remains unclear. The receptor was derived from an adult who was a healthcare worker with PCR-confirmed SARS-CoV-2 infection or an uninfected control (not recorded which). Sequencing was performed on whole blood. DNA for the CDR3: TGTGCCAGCAGTGAAGTGTCGGCAGGGAACACCGGGGAGCTGTTTTTT. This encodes CASSEVSAGNTGELFF.